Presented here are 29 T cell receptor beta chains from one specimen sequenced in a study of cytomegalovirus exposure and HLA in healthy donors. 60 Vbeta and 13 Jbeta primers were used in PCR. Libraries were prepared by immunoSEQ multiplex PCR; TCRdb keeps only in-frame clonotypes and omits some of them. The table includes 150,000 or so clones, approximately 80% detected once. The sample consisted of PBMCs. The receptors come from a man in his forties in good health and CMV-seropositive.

CDR3 residues: CAIGRQGGSGNTIYF. As DNA, the CDR3 is TGTGCCATTGGGAGACAGGGAGGCTCTGGAAACACCATATATTTT. The chain employs TRBV10-3 and TRBJ1-3; 7 nucleotides align to TRBD1. J lost 0 bases, V lost 9 bases, and 8 bases had no gene match. CDR3 length: 15 residues. In germline, CDR1 is ENHRY, CDR2 SYGVKD.

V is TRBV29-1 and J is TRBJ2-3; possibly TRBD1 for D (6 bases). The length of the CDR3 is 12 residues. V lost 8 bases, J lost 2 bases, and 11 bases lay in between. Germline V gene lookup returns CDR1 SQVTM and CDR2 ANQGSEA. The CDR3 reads CSQRQDTDTQYF. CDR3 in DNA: TGCAGCCAGCGACAGGACACAGATACGCAGTATTTT.

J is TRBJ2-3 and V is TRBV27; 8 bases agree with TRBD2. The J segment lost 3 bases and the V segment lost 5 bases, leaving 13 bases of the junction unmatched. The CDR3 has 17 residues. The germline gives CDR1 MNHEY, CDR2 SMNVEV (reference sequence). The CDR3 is CASSRGGLAGRTDTQYF. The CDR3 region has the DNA TGTGCCAGCAGTAGGGGGGGCTTAGCGGGGAGGACAGATACGCAGTATTTT.

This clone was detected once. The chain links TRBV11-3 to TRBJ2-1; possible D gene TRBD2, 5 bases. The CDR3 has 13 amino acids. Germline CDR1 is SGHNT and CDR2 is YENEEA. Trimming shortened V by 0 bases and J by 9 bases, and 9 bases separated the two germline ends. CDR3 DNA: TGTGCCAGCAGCTTAGAACCCGAGGGTGAGCAGTTCTTC. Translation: CASSLEPEGEQFF.

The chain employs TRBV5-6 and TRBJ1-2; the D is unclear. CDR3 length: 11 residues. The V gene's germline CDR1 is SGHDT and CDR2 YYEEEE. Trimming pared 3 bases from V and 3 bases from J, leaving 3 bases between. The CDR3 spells CASSSYYGYTF. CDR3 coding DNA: TGTGCCAGCAGCTCCTACTATGGCTACACCTTC.

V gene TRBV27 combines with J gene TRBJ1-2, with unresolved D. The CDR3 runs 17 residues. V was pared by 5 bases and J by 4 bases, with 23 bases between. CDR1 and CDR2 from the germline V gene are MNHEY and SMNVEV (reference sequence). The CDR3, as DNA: TGTGCCAGCAGTAAATCAGCCTTAACCCTACTAGTCTATGGCTACACCTTC. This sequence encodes CASSKSALTLLVYGYTF.

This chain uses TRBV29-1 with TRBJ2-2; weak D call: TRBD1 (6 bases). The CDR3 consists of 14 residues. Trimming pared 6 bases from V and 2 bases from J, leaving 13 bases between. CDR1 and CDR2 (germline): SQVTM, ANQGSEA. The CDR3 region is CSVLGTRNTGELFF. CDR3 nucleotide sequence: TGCAGCGTACTCGGGACAAGAAACACCGGGGAGCTGTTTTTT.

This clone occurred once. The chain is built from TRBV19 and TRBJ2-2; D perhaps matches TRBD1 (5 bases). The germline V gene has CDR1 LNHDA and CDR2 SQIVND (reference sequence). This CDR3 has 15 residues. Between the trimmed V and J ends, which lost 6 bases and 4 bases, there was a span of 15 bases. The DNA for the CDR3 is TGTGCCAGTAGCGAAGGTAGCAGGGTCACCGGGGAGCTGTTTTTT. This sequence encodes CASSEGSRVTGELFF.

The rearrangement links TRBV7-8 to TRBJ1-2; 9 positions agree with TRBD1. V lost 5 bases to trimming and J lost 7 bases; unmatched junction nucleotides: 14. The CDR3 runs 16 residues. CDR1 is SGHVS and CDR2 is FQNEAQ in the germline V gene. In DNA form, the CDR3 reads TGTGCCAGCAGCCCCATTAAGACAGGGGGGGATCGTGGCTACACCTTC. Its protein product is CASSPIKTGGDRGYTF. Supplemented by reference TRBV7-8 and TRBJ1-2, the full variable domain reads GAGVSQSPRYKVAKRGQDVALRCDPISGHVSLFWYQQALGQGPEFLTYFQNEAQLDKSGLPSDRFFAERPEGSVSTLKIQRTQQEDSAVYLCASSPIKTGGDRGYTFGSGTRLTVV.

Written as DNA, the CDR3 is TGTGCCAGCAGCCAACCTCCGGGACAGGGGACGAACACCGGGGAGCTGTTTTTT. Translated, it gives CASSQPPGQGTNTGELFF. The gene calls are TRBV14 and TRBJ2-2; 10 bases fit TRBD1. The CDR3 runs to 18 residues. The trim removed 2 bases at V and 0 bases at J, leaving 6 bases unmatched. Germline lookup yields CDR1 SGHDN and CDR2 FVKESK.

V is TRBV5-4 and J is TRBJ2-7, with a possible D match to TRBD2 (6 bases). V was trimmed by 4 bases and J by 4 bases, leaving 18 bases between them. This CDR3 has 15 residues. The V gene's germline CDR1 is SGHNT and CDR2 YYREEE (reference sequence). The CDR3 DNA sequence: TGTGCCAGCAGCCCTGGGGGACTCCAAGCTTACGAGCAGTACTTC. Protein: CASSPGGLQAYEQYF. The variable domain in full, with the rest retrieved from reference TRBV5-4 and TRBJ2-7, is ETGVTQSPTHLIKTRGQQVTLRCSSQSGHNTVSWYQQALGQGPQFIFQYYREEENGRGNFPPRFSGLQFPNYSSELNVNALELDDSALYLCASSPGGLQAYEQYFGPGTRLTVT.

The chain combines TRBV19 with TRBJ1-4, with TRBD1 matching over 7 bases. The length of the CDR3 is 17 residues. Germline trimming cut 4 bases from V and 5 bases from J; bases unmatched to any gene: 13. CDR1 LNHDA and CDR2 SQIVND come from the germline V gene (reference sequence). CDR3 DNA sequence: TGTGCCAGTAGTACCTACCCGACAGGGACCACCAATGAAAAACTGTTTTTT. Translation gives CASSTYPTGTTNEKLFF.

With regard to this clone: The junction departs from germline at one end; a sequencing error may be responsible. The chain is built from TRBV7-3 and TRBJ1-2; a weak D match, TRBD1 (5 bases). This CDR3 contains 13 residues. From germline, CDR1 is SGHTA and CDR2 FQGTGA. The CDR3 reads CANSPDRNYGYTF. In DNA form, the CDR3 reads TGTGCCAACAGCCCCGACAGAAACTATGGCTACACCTTC.

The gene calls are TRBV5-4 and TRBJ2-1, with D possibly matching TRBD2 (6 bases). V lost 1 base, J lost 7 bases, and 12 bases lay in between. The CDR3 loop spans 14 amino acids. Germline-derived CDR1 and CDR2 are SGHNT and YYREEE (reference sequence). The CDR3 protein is CASSLPGRRNEQFF. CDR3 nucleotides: TGTGCCAGCAGCTTGCCCGGGAGAAGGAATGAGCAGTTCTTC.

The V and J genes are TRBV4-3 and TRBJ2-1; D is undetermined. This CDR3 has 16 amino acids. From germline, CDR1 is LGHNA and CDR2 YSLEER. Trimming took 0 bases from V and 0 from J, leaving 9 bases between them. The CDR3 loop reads CASSQEVLSSYNEQFF. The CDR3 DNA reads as TGCGCCAGCAGCCAAGAAGTTCTCAGCTCCTACAATGAGCAGTTCTTC.

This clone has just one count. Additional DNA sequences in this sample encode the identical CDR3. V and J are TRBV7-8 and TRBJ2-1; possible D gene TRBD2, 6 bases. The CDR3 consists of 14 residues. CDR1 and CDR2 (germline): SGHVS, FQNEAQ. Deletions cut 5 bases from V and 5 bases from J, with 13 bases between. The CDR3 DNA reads TGTGCCAGCAGCCGGGACTTAGACGACAATGAGCAGTTCTTC. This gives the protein CASSRDLDDNEQFF.

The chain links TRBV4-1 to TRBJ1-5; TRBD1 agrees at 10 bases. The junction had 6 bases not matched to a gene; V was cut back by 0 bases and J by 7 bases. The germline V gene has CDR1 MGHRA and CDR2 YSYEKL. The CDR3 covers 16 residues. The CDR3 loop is CASSQDSRDRGQPQHF. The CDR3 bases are TGCGCCAGCAGCCAAGATTCCAGGGACAGGGGCCAGCCCCAGCATTTT.

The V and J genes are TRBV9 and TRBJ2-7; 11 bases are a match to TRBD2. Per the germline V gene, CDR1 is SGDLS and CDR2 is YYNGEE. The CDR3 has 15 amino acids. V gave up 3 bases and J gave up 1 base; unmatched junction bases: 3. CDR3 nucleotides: TGTGCCAGCAGCGGCGGGACTAGCGGTTCCTACGAGCAGTACTTC. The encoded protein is CASSGGTSGSYEQYF.

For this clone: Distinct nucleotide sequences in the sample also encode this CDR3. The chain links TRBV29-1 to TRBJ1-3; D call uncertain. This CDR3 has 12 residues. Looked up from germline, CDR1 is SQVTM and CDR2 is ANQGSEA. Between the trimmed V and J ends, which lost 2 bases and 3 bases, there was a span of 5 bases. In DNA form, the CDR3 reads TGCAGCGTTGAATCCGGTGGAAACACCATATATTTT. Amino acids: CSVESGGNTIYF. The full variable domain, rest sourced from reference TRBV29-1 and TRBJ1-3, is SAVISQKPSRDICQRGTSLTIQCQVDSQVTMMFWYRQQPGQSLTLIATANQGSEATYESGFVIDKFPISRPNLTFSTLTVSNMSPEDSSIYLCSVESGGNTIYFGEGSWLTVV.

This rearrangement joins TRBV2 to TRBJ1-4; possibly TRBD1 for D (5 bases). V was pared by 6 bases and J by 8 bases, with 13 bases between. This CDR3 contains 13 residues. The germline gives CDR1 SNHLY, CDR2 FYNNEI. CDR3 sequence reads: CASSRQTREKLFF. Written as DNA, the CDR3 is TGTGCCAGCAGCCGACAGACCCGGGAAAAACTGTTTTTT.

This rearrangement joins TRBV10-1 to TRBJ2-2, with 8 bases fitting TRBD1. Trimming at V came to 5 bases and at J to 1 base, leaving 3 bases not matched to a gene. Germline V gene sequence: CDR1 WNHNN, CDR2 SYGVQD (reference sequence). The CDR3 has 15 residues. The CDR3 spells CASSNDRGNTGELFF. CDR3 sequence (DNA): TGCGCCAGCAGTAACGACAGGGGGAACACCGGGGAGCTGTTTTTT.

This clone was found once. The CDR3 region is CASSSGSSGLETQYF. CDR3 DNA sequence: TGCGCCAGCAGCTCGGGAAGTAGCGGGTTAGAGACCCAGTACTTC. The V and J genes are TRBV5-1 and TRBJ2-5, with 7 bases fitting TRBD2. CDR1 is SGHRS and CDR2 is YFSETQ in the germline V gene. This CDR3 has 15 residues. V shed 3 bases and J 4 bases; nucleotides not matched to a gene: 9.

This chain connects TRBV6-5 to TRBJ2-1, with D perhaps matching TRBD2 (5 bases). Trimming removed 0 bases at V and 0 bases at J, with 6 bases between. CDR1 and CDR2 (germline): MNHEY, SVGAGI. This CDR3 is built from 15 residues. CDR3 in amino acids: CASSYSGVSYNEQFF. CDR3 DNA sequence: TGTGCCAGCAGTTACTCGGGAGTCTCCTACAATGAGCAGTTCTTC.

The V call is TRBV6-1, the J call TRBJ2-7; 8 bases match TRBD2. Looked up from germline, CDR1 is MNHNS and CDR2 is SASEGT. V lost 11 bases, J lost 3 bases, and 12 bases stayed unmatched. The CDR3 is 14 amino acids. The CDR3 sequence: CAATKATSDYEQYF. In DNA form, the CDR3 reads TGTGCCGCAACAAAGGCGACTAGCGACTACGAGCAGTACTTC.

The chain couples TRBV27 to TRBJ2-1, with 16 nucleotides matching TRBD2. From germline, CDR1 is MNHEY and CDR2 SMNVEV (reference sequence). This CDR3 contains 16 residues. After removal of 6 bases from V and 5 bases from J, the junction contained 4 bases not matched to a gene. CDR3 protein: CASRGLAGGQDNEQFF. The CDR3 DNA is TGTGCCAGCAGGGGACTAGCGGGAGGGCAAGACAATGAGCAGTTCTTC.

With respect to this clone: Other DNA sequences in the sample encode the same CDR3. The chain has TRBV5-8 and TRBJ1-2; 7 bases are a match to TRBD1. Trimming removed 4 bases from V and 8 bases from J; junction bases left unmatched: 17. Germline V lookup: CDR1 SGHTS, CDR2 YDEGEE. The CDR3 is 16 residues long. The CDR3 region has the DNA TGTGCCAGCAGCGCCTCCGGGACAGCAAGACGACGGGGCTACACCTTC. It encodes CASSASGTARRRGYTF.

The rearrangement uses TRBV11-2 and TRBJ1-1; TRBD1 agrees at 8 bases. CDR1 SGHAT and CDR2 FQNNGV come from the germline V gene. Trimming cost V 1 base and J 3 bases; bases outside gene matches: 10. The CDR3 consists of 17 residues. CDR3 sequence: CASSLAPTGGWDTEAFF. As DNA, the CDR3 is TGTGCCAGCAGCTTAGCACCTACAGGGGGATGGGACACTGAAGCTTTCTTT.

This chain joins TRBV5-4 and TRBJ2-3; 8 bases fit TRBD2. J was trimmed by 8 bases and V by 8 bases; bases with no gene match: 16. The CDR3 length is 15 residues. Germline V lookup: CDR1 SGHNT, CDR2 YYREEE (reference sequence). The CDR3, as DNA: TGTGCCAGTTACCAAACCGGGAGGGCGGTTGGTACGCAGTATTTT. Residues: CASYQTGRAVGTQYF.

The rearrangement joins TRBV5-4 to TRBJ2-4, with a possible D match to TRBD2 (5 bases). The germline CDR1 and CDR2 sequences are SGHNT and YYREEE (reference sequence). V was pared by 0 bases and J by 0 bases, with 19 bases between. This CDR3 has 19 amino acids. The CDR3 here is CASSLVLAPHVGAKNIQYF. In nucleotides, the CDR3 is TGTGCCAGCAGCTTGGTGCTAGCTCCCCACGTGGGAGCCAAAAACATTCAGTACTTC. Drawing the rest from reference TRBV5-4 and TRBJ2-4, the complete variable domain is ETGVTQSPTHLIKTRGQQVTLRCSSQSGHNTVSWYQQALGQGPQFIFQYYREEENGRGNFPPRFSGLQFPNYSSELNVNALELDDSALYLCASSLVLAPHVGAKNIQYFGAGTRLSVL.